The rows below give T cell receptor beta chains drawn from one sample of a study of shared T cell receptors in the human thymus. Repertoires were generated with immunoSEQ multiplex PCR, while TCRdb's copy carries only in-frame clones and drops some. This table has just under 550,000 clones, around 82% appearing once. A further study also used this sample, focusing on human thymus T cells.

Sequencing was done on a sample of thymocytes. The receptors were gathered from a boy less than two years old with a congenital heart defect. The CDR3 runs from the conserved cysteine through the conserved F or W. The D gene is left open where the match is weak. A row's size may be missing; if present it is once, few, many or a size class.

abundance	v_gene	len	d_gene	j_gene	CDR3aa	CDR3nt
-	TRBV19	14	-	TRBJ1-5	CASSIAGLNQPQHF	TGTGCCAGTAGTATTGCCGGTCTCAATCAGCCCCAGCATTTT
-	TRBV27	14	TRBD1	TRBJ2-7	CASSWTGGSYEQYF	TGTGCCAGCAGTTGGACAGGGGGCTCCTACGAGCAGTACTTC
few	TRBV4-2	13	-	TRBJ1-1	CASRGSSNTEAFF	TGTGCCAGCAGGGGCAGCAGCAACACTGAAGCTTTCTTT
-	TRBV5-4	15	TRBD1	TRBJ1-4	CASSHPGQGNEKLFF	TGTGCCAGCAGCCATCCGGGACAGGGTAATGAAAAACTGTTTTTT
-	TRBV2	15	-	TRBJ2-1	CASIGQRAAYNEQFF	TGTGCCAGCATTGGCCAGCGGGCCGCCTACAATGAGCAGTTCTTC
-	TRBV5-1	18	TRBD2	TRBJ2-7	CASSLLHLGLADSYEQYF	TGCGCCAGCAGCTTGTTACACCTGGGACTAGCGGATTCCTACGAGCAGTACTTC
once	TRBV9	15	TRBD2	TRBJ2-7	CASSRLAGPRYEQYF	TGTGCCAGCAGCCGACTAGCTGGTCCCCGCTACGAGCAGTACTTC
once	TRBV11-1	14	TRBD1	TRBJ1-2	CASSADRAGDSSTF	TGTGCCAGCAGCGCGGACAGGGCGGGTGATTCGTCTACCTTC
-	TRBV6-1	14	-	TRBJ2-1	CASSQVSSYNEQFF	TGTGCCAGTTCCCAGGTGAGCTCCTACAATGAGCAGTTCTTC
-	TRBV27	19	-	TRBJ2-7	CASSLGTGGRTSGSYEQYF	TGTGCCAGCAGTTTAGGGACAGGGGGGAGGACTAGCGGATCCTACGAGCAGTACTTC
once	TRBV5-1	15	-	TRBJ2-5	CASSLASGDQETQYF	TGCGCCAGCAGCTTGGCCTCCGGGGATCAAGAGACCCAGTACTTC
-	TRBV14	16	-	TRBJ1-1	CASSHGHPLMNTEAFF	TGTGCCAGCAGCCACGGACATCCCTTAATGAACACTGAAGCTTTCTTT
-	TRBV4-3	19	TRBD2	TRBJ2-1	CASSQVGAGLAGGDNEQFF	TGCGCCAGCAGCCAAGTCGGAGCGGGACTAGCGGGAGGGGACAATGAGCAGTTCTTC
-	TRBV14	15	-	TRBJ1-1	CASSQEDGLNTEAFF	TGTGCCAGCAGCCAAGAGGATGGGCTGAACACTGAAGCTTTCTTT
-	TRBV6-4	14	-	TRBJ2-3	CASSDSRRRGTQYF	TGTGCCAGCAGTGACTCGAGAAGGAGGGGTACGCAGTATTTT
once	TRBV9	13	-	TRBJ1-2	CASSVAGNYGYTF	TGTGCCAGCAGCGTAGCGGGAAACTATGGCTACACCTTC
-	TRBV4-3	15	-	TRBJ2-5	CASSRGAGIQETQYF	TGCGCCAGCAGCCGCGGCGCGGGGATCCAAGAGACCCAGTACTTC
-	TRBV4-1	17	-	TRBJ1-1	CASSHSLLGGGNTEAFF	TGCGCCAGCAGCCACAGCCTCCTAGGGGGTGGGAACACTGAAGCTTTCTTT
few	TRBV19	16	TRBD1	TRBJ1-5	CASSQLRDRGNQPQHF	TGTGCCAGTAGTCAGTTAAGGGACAGGGGGAATCAGCCCCAGCATTTT
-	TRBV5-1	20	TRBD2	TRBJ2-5	CASSLGPGRGFETSWETQYF	TGCGCCAGCAGCCTTGGCCCGGGGCGTGGGTTCGAGACTAGCTGGGAGACCCAGTACTTC
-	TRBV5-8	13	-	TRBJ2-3	CASSFNRTDTQYF	TGTGCCAGCAGCTTCAACAGGACGGATACGCAGTATTTT
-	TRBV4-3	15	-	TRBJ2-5	CASSHGRTGGETQYF	TGCGCCAGCAGCCATGGGAGGACAGGTGGAGAGACCCAGTACTTC
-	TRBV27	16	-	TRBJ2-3	CASSNRPQGSTDTQYF	TGTGCCAGCAGCAACAGGCCCCAAGGGTCCACAGATACGCAGTATTTT
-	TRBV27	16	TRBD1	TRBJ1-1	CASSLYGTGGNTEAFF	TGTGCCAGCAGTTTATACGGGACAGGGGGAAACACTGAAGCTTTCTTT
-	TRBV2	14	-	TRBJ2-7	CASSDLSGLLREYF	TGTGCCAGCAGTGACCTCAGCGGGCTGTTGCGGGAGTACTTC
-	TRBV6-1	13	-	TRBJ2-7	CASSEISTHEQYF	TGTGCCAGCAGTGAAATCAGTACCCACGAGCAGTACTTC
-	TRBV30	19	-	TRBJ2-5	CAWSVPWAGGGEHQETQYF	TGTGCCTGGAGTGTACCATGGGCGGGTGGCGGGGAACACCAAGAGACCCAGTACTTC
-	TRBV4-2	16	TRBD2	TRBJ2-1	CASRPLAGGPGDEQFF	TGTGCCAGCAGGCCCCTAGCGGGAGGGCCAGGCGATGAGCAGTTCTTC
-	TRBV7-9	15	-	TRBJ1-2	CASTWVDSRPGGYTF	TGTGCCAGCACCTGGGTGGACTCTCGCCCGGGGGGCTACACCTTC
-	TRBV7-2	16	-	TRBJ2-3	CASSLAAVPPTDTQYF	TGTGCCAGCAGCTTAGCGGCGGTGCCGCCCACAGATACGCAGTATTTT
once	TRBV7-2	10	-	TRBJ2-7	CASSQRKQYF	TGTGCCAGCAGCCAGCGAAAGCAGTACTTC
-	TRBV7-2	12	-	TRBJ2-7	CASGPLPYEQYF	TGTGCCAGCGGGCCACTTCCCTACGAGCAGTACTTC
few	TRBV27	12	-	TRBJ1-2	CAAGGGDYGYTF	TGTGCCGCGGGTGGCGGGGACTATGGCTACACCTTC
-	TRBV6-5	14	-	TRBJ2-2	CASTGARYTGELFF	TGTGCCAGCACGGGAGCGAGATACACCGGGGAGCTGTTTTTT
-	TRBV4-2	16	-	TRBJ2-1	CASSQDGESSYNEQFF	TGTGCCAGCAGCCAAGATGGAGAGAGCTCCTACAATGAGCAGTTCTTC
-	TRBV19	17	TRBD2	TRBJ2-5	CASSILAGDSGSETQYF	TGTGCCAGTAGTATACTAGCGGGAGATAGCGGCAGTGAGACCCAGTACTTC
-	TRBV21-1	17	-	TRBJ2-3	CASTTPRLAGGTDTQYF	TGTGCCAGCACCACCCCACGACTAGCTGGGGGCACAGATACGCAGTATTTT
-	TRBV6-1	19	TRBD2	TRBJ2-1	CASSAFGTIAGLSYNEQFF	TGTGCCAGCAGTGCATTTGGGACCATAGCGGGATTATCCTACAATGAGCAGTTCTTC
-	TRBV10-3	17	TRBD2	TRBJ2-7	CANQFLVYSGSSYEQYF	TGTGCCAACCAATTCCTAGTGTATAGCGGGAGCTCCTACGAGCAGTACTTC
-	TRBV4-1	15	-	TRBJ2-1	CASSQGAHRVYEQFF	TGCGCCAGCAGCCAAGGGGCCCACAGGGTCTATGAGCAGTTCTTC
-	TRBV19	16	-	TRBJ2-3	CASSIIGIARPDTQYF	TGTGCCAGTAGTATAATCGGGATAGCCCGACCAGATACGCAGTATTTT
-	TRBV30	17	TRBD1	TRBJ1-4	CAWSGSPTGVPGEKLFF	TGTGCCTGGAGTGGTTCCCCTACAGGGGTCCCGGGTGAAAAACTGTTTTTT
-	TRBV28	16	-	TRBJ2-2	CASSNTGYANTGELFF	TGTGCCAGCAGTAACACAGGTTACGCGAACACCGGGGAGCTGTTTTTT
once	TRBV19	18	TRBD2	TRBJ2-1	CASSISFFRTSGYNEQFF	TGTGCCAGTAGTATATCTTTTTTTAGGACTAGCGGTTACAATGAGCAGTTCTTC
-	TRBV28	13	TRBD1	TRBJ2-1	CASRGTVYNEQFF	TGTGCCAGCAGGGGGACAGTCTACAATGAGCAGTTCTTC
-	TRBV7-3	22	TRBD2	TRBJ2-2	CASSLKGGTGNASGRRTGELFF	TGTGCCAGCAGCTTAAAAGGGGGAACAGGGAACGCTAGCGGGAGACGGACCGGGGAGCTGTTTTTT
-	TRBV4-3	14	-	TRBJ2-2	CASSQFGDTGELFF	TGCGCCAGCAGCCAGTTCGGTGACACCGGGGAGCTGTTTTTT
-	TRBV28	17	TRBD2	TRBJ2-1	CASSLSLLAGIYNEQFF	TGTGCCAGCAGTTTATCTCTCCTAGCGGGAATCTACAATGAGCAGTTCTTC
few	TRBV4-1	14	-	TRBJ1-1	CASSRLPGDTEAFF	TGCGCCAGCAGCCGCCTGCCAGGGGATACTGAAGCTTTCTTT
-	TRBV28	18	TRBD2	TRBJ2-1	CASSLREREKGSYNEQFF	TGTGCCAGCAGTTTACGGGAGCGGGAGAAGGGGTCCTACAATGAGCAGTTCTTC
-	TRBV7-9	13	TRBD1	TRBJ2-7	CASSLTGGYEQYF	TGTGCCAGCAGCTTAACAGGGGGATACGAGCAGTACTTC
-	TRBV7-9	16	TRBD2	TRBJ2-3	CASSLGTSGRASTQYF	TGTGCCAGCAGCTTAGGGACTAGCGGGAGGGCGAGTACGCAGTATTTT
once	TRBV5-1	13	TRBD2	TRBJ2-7	CASRAGGSYEQYF	TGCGCCAGCAGGGCGGGGGGCTCCTACGAGCAGTACTTC
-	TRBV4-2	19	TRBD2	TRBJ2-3	CASSHRDRTSGWATDTQYF	TGTGCCAGCAGCCATCGAGACCGAACTAGCGGGTGGGCCACAGATACGCAGTATTTT
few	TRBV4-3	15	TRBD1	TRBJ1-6	CASSQNRGWNSPLHF	TGCGCCAGCAGCCAGAACAGGGGGTGGAATTCACCCCTCCACTTT